This TCR beta chain was obtained from a study of T cell responses to AZD1222 COVID-19 vaccine (dated by TCRdb to the early 2020s). The study in broad terms: AZD1222 recipients given second doses at about 4 weeks or at about 12 weeks were pooled, since spike-specific TCR depth and breadth were not found to differ between the two schedules. A total of approximately 240 trial participants underwent TCR sequencing, of whom about 210 had received two doses of AZD1222 and around 26 had received two doses of the MenACWY control vaccine. Enrollment into the trials was organized by age into subgroups of 18-55, 56-69 and 70-plus years, and those subgroups contained roughly 150, 30 and 60 TCR-sequenced participants, respectively. Findings and caveats that apply to the study as a whole: Most participants were white British and females outnumbered males, and the authors suggested that clonal diversity may have been underestimated. In the small 56-69-year group, the increase in depth fell short of significance, most likely because of low power. The vaccine-associated CD4 TCRs covered the entire spike protein, and the dominant responses fell in regions 160-218 and 743-854. Reportedly, close to half of the unique spike-specific TCRs recognized epitopes lying outside the regions that are mutated in the B.1.351 and B.1.1.7 variants. Because no day 14 peak-response samples were available, the repertoires could be characterized only after the peak T cell response. After two AZD1222 doses, spike-specific TCR breadth and depth were significantly higher than at day 0 and than in MenACWY recipients. Only 5 to 7 AZD1222 recipients were SARS-CoV-2 seropositive at baseline, limiting conclusions about previously exposed vaccinees.

CDR1 SGHTS and CDR2 YDEGEE are derived from the germline V gene. V ends up 4 bases short and J 3 bases short, with an unmatched junction base count of 8. Including cysteine and phenylalanine, the CDR3 has 15 amino acids. Only CDR3 DNA remains: 45 bases, in frame from the first base. The time point label of this sample denotes: baseline before first vaccination. Samples from vaccinated people were obtained from the UK trials COV001 and COV002, which included a single-blind randomized controlled phase 2/3 trial of AZD1222 (ChAdOx1 nCoV-19) in healthy adults. Trial participant PBMC samples were collected at day 0 and day 28 after the second dose for TCRbeta chain sequencing. The CDR3 regions of human TCRbeta chains were subjected to immunosequencing. Concerning the study's data processing: TCRs in the repertoires were matched against a reference library of SARS-CoV-2-specific TCRs that had been generated with the MIRA antigen-specificity platform. Breadth was defined as the fraction of unique TCRs that were SARS-CoV-2-associated. Depth was defined as the fraction of total T cells that were SARS-CoV-2-associated. Using the MIRA data, each spike-specific TCR was mapped to the spike region that the TCR reacts to and placed in a CD4 or CD8 class. Log10-transformed breadth and depth values were compared by one-way ANOVA with Sidak's multiple comparisons tests. Sourced from immuneACCESS, this table was stored by TCRdb with only in-frame sequences that have V and J called. A share of the clones is absent; for the studies checked, an unresolved V gene accounts for under half, and the remainder has no known explanation. The V and J calls and clone size come from that table; D and trimming were worked out from the DNA. In this sample the table shows about 100,000 clones, about 85% of which occur a single time. Together, the top ten hold around 1.8% of the sample.

Concerning this clone itself: What antigen it recognizes has not been identified. There are no base qualities to consult, and no much larger clone falls within one base.

This clonotype was sampled from an adult in good health. The V gene is TRBV5-8 and the J gene is TRBJ2-5, and TRBD2 aligns with 8 junction nucleotides. The sequenced sample was peripheral blood, obtained on day 0 of AZD1222 vaccination. The CDR3 corresponds to CASSRNHGGEETQYF. The DNA sequence follows: TGTGCCAGCAGCCGTAATCACGGGGGGGAAGAGACCCAGTACTTC.